This record covers a single T cell receptor beta chain. This entry is derived from a study of CD8 T cells in Susac syndrome. Sequencing targeted TCR beta in blood CD8+ and CD4+ T cells. Negative isolation yielded CD4+ and CD8+ T cells, and FACS enriched TEMRA cells. CDR3 size: 14 residues. Looked up from germline, CDR1 is DFQATT and CDR2 is SNEGSKA (reference sequence). The junction had 5 bases not matched to a gene; V was cut back by 5 bases and J by 5 bases. Random hexamers were used to reverse transcribe an amount of about 0.45 to 1 ug RNA. TCR beta CDR3 was amplified by immunoSEQ multiplex PCR. This amplification extended across 54 Vbeta and 13 Jbeta segments. In TCRdb, the immunoSEQ multiplex PCR reads were re-called with MiXCR into one record per CDR3 protein. This table has about 140,000 distinct CDR3 sequences, approximately 95% appearing once.

This clonotype was sampled from a human donor in good health. The specimen sequenced was CD8+ T cells from PBMCs. The gene calls are TRBV20-1 and TRBJ2-1, with TRBD2 matching 11 bases. The CDR3 here is CSAGGLAAHNEQFF. The CDR3 nucleotides are TGCAGTGCTGGGGGACTAGCGGCCCACAATGAGCAGTTCTTC.